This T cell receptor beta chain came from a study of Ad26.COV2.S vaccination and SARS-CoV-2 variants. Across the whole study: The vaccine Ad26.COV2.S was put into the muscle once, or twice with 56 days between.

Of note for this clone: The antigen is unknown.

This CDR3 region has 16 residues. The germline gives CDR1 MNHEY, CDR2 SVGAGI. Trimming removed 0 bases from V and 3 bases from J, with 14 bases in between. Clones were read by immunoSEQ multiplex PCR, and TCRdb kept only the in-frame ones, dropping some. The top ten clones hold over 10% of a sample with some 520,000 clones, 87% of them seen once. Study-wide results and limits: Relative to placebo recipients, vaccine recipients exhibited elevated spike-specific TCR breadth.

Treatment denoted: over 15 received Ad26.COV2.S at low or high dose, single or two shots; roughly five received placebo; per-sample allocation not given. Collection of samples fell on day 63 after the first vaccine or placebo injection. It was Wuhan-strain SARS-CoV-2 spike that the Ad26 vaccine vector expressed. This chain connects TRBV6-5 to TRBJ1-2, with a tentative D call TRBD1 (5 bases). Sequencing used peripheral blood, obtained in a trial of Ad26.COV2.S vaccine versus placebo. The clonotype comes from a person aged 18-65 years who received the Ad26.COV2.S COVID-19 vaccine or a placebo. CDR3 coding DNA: TGTGCCAGCAGTTACTCAGCTTTGGGGGGGGACTATGGCTACACCTTC. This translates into CASSYSALGGDYGYTF.